The 14 T cell receptor beta chains listed next were all sequenced from one sample in a study of blood T cell repertoires in COVID-19. Sequencing was performed with immunoSEQ multiplex PCR; in TCRdb, only in-frame clones are kept and a portion is missing. Among 210,000 or so clones listed, roughly 81% were seen once. The source material was peripheral blood. Every receptor here comes from a woman aged 50 to 60 with active or convalescent COVID-19.

The chain recombines TRBV5-1 with TRBJ1-1; 9 positions agree with TRBD1. The CDR3 sequence is 18 residues long. Germline lookup yields CDR1 SGHRS and CDR2 YFSETQ. V shed 0 bases and J 5 bases; nucleotides not matched to a gene: 14. The CDR3, as DNA: TGCGCCAGCAGCTTGGGGTCGTTGGGGGACAGGGCTTCGACTGAAGCTTTCTTT. It translates to CASSLGSLGDRASTEAFF.

This sequence joins TRBV2 and TRBJ2-3, with a weak D call TRBD2 (5 bases). This CDR3 is built from 15 residues. V was shortened by 6 bases and J by 0 bases, with 13 bases between the two germline ends. The germline V gene encodes CDR1 SNHLY and CDR2 FYNNEI. The CDR3 DNA reads as TGTGCCAGCAGCGCCCAAGCGGTTAGCACAGATACGCAGTATTTT. Its translation: CASSAQAVSTDTQYF.

The rearrangement links TRBV12-3 or TRBV12-4 to TRBJ2-5, with D possibly TRBD1 on 6 matching bases. The CDR3 sequence is 13 residues long. V was pared by 7 bases and J by 9 bases, with 18 bases between. This CDR3 reads CASTTQGLGAQYF. Here the CDR3 DNA reads TGTGCCAGCACCACACAGGGCCTTGGGGCCCAGTACTTC.

The chain joins TRBV9 to TRBJ2-1; possibly TRBD2 for D (6 bases). The CDR3 extends over 15 amino acids. V was trimmed by 0 bases and J by 8 bases, leaving 15 bases between them. Per the germline V gene, CDR1 is SGDLS and CDR2 is YYNGEE. CDR3 region: CASSVGGTTGYEQFF. The CDR3 coding sequence is TGTGCCAGCAGCGTAGGCGGGACGACGGGCTATGAGCAGTTCTTC.

This CDR3 reads CASSARTGGWADTQYF. The CDR3, as DNA: TGTGCCAGTAGTGCCAGGACAGGGGGGTGGGCAGATACGCAGTATTTT. The chain joins TRBV19 to TRBJ2-3, with 10 nucleotides matching TRBD1. This CDR3 region has 16 residues. Unmatched junction bases numbered 9, after V lost 5 bases and J lost 4 bases. Germline V gene sequence: CDR1 LNHDA, CDR2 SQIVND (reference sequence).

V gene TRBV5-1 combines with J gene TRBJ2-7, with 9 bases lining up with TRBD1. Germline V gene lookup returns CDR1 SGHRS and CDR2 YFSETQ. There are 14 residues in the CDR3. The junction had 4 bases not matched to a gene; V was cut back by 3 bases and J by 3 bases. The CDR3 region is CASSSDRGNYEQYF. As DNA, the CDR3 is TGCGCCAGCAGCTCGGACAGGGGAAACTACGAGCAGTACTTC.

In its sample, this clone was seen a few times. The CDR3 sequence is CASSQDSAGAYGYTF. The DNA for the CDR3 is TGCGCCAGCAGCCAAGATTCCGCAGGGGCCTATGGCTACACCTTC. V and J are TRBV4-1 and TRBJ1-2, with a weak D call TRBD1 (6 bases). Germline V gene sequence: CDR1 MGHRA, CDR2 YSYEKL. Trimming cost V 0 bases and J 4 bases, with 12 bases left between them. The CDR3 is 15 residues long.

V and J are TRBV3-1 (or the pseudogene TRBV3-2) and TRBJ2-7, with 9 bases matching TRBD1. CDR1 is LGHDT and CDR2 is YNNKEL in the germline V gene (reference sequence). The V and J ends lost 5 bases and 9 bases, in that order; junction bases with no gene match: 8. This CDR3 contains 13 residues. CDR3 protein: CASSMRQGGGQYV. DNA of the CDR3: TGTGCCAGCAGCATGAGACAGGGGGGAGGGCAGTACGTC.

The rearrangement joins TRBV6-4 to TRBJ2-3; D unclear. The germline V gene encodes CDR1 MRHNA and CDR2 SNTAGT. The CDR3 has 16 amino acids. Trimming shortened V by 3 bases and J by 7 bases, and 20 bases separated the two germline ends. The CDR3 DNA sequence: TGTGCCAGCAGTGAAGATTCGTCATCAGCGTTTAATACGCAGTATTTT. Its protein is CASSEDSSSAFNTQYF.

CDR3 loop: CSVDRDLATDTQYF. The CDR3 DNA reads TGCAGCGTCGACCGGGACTTGGCGACAGATACGCAGTATTTT. The chain employs TRBV29-1 and TRBJ2-3, with D possibly matching TRBD2 (6 bases). CDR1 and CDR2 (germline): SQVTM, ANQGSEA. V lost 6 bases to trimming and J lost 3 bases, with 16 bases between them. There are 14 residues in the CDR3.

The J gene is TRBJ2-3, the V gene TRBV13, with 11 bases aligning to TRBD1. V dropped 3 bases and J dropped 4; count of bases not matched to a gene: 9. Germline V gene data show CDR1 as PRHDT and CDR2 as FYEKMQ (reference sequence). The CDR3 length is 17 residues. The CDR3 sequence is CASSFTNPGQGADTQYF. In nucleotides, the CDR3 is TGTGCCAGCAGCTTCACGAATCCGGGACAGGGGGCAGATACGCAGTATTTT.

V and J are TRBV3-1 (or the pseudogene TRBV3-2) and TRBJ2-7, with D maybe TRBD2 (6 bases). This CDR3 is 13 amino acids long. CDR1 and CDR2 from the germline V gene are LGHDT and YNNKEL (reference sequence). Trimming took 7 bases from V and 4 from J, leaving 14 bases between them. The DNA for the CDR3 is TGTGCCAGCACCCCTGCGGGGAGATACGAGCAGTACTTC. Protein sequence: CASTPAGRYEQYF.

This rearrangement joins TRBV6-5 to TRBJ2-7; possibly TRBD2 for D (5 bases). Germline V gives CDR1 MNHEY, CDR2 SVGAGI. Trimming left V 7 bases short and J 0 bases short, with 16 bases between. There are 15 residues in the CDR3. In nucleotides, the CDR3 is TGTGCCAGCACCGAAAGAGGAGGTAGCTCCTACGAGCAGTACTTC. This translates into CASTERGGSSYEQYF.

The J gene is TRBJ2-1, the V gene TRBV3-1 (or the pseudogene TRBV3-2); D unclear. The CDR3 is 16 residues long. Germline V lookup: CDR1 LGHDT, CDR2 YNNKEL (reference sequence). V was shortened by 0 bases and J by 7 bases, with 16 bases between the two germline ends. CDR3 DNA sequence: TGTGCCAGCAGCCAAGATAGTCTTTTAACGAGGAATGAGCAGTTCTTC. Its translation: CASSQDSLLTRNEQFF.